Shown below are 3 T cell receptor beta chains from a single sample sequenced in a study of blood T cell repertoires in COVID-19 (dated by TCRdb to 2018 to 2021). Libraries were built with the immunoSEQ multiplex PCR assay. TCRdb carries this immuneACCESS record with in-frame sequences only. Its versions omit some clonotypes, under half of them owing to an unresolved V gene in the studies checked, with the rest unexplained. The sample table holds about 81,000 clones, of which 84% were seen once. The ten largest account for around 12% of the sample. The sequenced sample was peripheral blood. Source of these receptors: a human donor in a cohort sampled during active COVID-19.

The chain is built from TRBV19 and TRBJ1-2; D is unresolved. CDR1 and CDR2 (germline): LNHDA, SQIVND (reference sequence). This CDR3 contains 14 residues. Between the trimmed V and J ends, which lost 4 bases and 4 bases, there was a span of 13 bases. CDR3 in amino acids: CASSKGGDVYGYTF. The CDR3 DNA is TGTGCCAGTAGTAAAGGCGGGGATGTCTATGGCTACACCTTC.

The J gene is TRBJ1-2, the V gene TRBV28; D gene ambiguous. Trimming pared 5 bases from V and 4 bases from J, leaving 5 bases between. CDR3 length equals 11 residues. Germline V gene data show CDR1 as MDHEN and CDR2 as SYDVKM. CDR3 DNA: TGTGCCAGCAGTGGACTCTATGGCTACACCTTC. Protein: CASSGLYGYTF.

V and J are TRBV6-5 and TRBJ1-6; no definite D call. Germline V gene sequence: CDR1 MNHEY, CDR2 SVGAGI. Trimming shortened V by 5 bases and J by 11 bases, and 16 bases separated the two germline ends. The CDR3 consists of 14 residues. The CDR3 spells CASSPRGSRAPLHF. The CDR3 nucleotides read TGTGCCAGCAGTCCTCGGGGTAGTCGGGCACCCCTCCACTTT.